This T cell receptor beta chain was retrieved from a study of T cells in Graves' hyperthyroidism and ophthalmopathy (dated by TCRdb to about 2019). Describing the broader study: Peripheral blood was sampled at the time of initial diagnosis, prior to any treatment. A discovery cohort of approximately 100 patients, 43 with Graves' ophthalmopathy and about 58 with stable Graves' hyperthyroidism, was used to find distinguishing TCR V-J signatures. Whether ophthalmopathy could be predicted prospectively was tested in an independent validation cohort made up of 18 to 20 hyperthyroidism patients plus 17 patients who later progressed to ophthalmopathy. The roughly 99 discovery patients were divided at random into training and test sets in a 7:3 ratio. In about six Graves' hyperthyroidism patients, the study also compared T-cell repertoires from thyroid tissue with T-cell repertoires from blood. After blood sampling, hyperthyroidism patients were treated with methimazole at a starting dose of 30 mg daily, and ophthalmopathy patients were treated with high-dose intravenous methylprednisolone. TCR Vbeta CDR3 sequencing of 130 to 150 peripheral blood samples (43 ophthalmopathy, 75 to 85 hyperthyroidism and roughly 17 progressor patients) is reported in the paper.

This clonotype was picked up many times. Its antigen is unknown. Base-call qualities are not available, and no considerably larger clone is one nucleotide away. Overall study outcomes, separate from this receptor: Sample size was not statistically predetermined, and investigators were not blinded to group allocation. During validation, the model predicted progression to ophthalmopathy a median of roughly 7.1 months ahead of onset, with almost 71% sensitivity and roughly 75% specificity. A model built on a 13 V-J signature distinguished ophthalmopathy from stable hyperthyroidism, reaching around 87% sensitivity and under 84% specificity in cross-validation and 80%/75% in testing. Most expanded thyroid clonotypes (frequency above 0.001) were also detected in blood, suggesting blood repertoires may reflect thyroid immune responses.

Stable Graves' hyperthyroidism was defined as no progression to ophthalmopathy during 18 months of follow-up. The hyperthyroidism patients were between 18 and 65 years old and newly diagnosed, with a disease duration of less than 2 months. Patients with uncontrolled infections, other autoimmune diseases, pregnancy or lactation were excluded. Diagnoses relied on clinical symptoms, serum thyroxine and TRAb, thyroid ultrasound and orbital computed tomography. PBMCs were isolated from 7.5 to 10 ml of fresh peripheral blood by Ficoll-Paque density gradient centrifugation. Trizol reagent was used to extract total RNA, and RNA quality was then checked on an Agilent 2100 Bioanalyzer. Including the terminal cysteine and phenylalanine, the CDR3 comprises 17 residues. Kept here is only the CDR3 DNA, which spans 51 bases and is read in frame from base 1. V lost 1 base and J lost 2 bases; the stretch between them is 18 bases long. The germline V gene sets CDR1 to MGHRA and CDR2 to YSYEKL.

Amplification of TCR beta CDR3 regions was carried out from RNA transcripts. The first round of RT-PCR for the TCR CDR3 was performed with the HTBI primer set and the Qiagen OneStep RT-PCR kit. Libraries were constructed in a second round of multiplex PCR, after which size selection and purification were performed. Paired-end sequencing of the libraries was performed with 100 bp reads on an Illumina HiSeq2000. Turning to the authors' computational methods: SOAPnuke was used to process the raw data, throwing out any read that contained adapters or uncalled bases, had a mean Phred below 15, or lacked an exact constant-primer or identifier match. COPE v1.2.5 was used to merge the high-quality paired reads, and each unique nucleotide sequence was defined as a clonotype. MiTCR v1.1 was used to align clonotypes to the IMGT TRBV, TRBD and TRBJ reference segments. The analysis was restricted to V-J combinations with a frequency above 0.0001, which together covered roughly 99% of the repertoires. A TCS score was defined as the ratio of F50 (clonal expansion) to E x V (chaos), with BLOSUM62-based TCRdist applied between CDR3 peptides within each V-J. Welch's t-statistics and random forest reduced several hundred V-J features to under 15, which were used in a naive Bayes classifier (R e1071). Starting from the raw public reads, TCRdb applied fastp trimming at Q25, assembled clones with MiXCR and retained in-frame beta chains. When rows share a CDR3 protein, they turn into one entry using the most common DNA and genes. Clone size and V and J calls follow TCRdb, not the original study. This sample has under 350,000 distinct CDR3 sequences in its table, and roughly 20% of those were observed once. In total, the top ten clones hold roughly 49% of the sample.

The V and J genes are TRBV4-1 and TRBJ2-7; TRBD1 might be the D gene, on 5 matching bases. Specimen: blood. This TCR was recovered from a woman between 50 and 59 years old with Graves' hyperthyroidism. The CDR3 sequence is CASSQVSTGYRTYEQYF. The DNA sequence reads TGCGCCAGCAGCCAAGTGTCTACAGGTTATAGAACCTACGAGCAGTACTTC.